This passage covers 2 T cell receptor beta chains from one sample sequenced in a study of control samples from healthy donors and cancer patients. Sequencing used immunoSEQ multiplex PCR; TCRdb keeps in-frame clones, though not all of them. The sample includes 130,000 or so clones, about 88% of them seen just once. Sequencing was carried out using blood. Every receptor here comes from a man in his fifties in good health.

The chain links TRBV11-2 to TRBJ2-7, with a weak D call TRBD1 (6 bases). V was trimmed by 2 bases and J by 4 bases, leaving 12 bases between them. The germline gives CDR1 SGHAT, CDR2 FQNNGV. This CDR3 region has 14 residues. DNA for the CDR3: TGTGCCAGCAGCTTAACAGGGAGCCAATACGAGCAGTACTTC. This codes for CASSLTGSQYEQYF.

This clone was recorded a few times. The gene calls are TRBV2 and TRBJ2-4, with TRBD1 as a possible D gene (6 bases). This CDR3 comprises 17 residues. The germline CDR1 and CDR2 sequences are SNHLY and FYNNEI. Deletions cut 6 bases from V and 2 bases from J, with 20 bases between. CDR3 loop: CASRPTFMDRTKNIQYF. The CDR3 DNA sequence: TGTGCCAGCAGGCCCACCTTTATGGACAGAACCAAAAACATTCAGTACTTC.